This entry describes one T cell receptor beta chain. V lost 3 bases to trimming and J lost 6 bases; unmatched junction nucleotides: 9. The CDR3 extends over 16 amino acids. CDR1 and CDR2 (germline): LNHNV, YYDKDF (reference sequence). The data are from a study of blood T cell repertoires in COVID-19. Across the study: Donors in the United States, Italy and Spain gave samples during acute or convalescent COVID-19.

Original analysis: Reference gene primer amplification gave estimated nucleated cell counts. The method was immunoSEQ multiplex PCR; TCRdb's version includes in-frame clones alone and lacks a portion of them. That table furnishes V, J and clone size, whereas the DNA furnished D and trimming. The sample lists roughly 290,000 clones, roughly 91% occurring once. This clonotype originated in a man in his thirties or forties with acute or convalescent COVID-19. Sequenced material: peripheral blood. This chain links TRBV15 with TRBJ2-1, with 9 positions matching TRBD1. The DNA of the CDR3 is TGTGCCACCAGCAGTTATTCCGGGACAGGGTCCAATGAGCAGTTCTTC. Encoded protein: CATSSYSGTGSNEQFF.